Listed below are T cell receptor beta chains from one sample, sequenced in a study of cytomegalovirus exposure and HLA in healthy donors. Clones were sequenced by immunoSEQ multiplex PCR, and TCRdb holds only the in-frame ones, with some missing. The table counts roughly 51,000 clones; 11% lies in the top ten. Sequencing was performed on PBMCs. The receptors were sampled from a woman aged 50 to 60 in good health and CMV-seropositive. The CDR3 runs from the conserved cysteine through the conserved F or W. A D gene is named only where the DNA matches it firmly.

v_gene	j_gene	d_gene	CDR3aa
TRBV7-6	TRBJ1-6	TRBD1	CASSLDQGALHF
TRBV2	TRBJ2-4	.	CASAAGVNPKNIQYF
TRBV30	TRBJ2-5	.	CAWNREGQETQYF
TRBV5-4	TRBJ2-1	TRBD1	CASSLNIRDRTYNEQFF
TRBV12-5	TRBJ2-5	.	CASGLGTAALQETQYF
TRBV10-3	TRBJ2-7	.	CAISMSYEQYF
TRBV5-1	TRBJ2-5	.	CASSLKQKRQETQYF
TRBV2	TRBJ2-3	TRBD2	CASSETSGYSTDTQYF
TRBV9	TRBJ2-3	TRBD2	CASSVPAGRLGDTQYF
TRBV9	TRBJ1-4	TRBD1	CASSVAAGGGGNEKLFF
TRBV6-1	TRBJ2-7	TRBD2	CASSGASGRASYEQYF